These 16 T cell receptor beta chains came from one sample sequenced in a study of control samples from healthy donors and cancer patients. Sequencing was performed with immunoSEQ multiplex PCR; in TCRdb, only in-frame clones are kept and a portion is missing. The repertoire consists of about 160,000 clones, with just under 95% occurring once and the leading ten covering around 8%. Source material: blood. Receptors originate from a woman between 40 and 55 years old in good health.

The rearrangement links TRBV7-9 to TRBJ2-3; the D is unclear. Germline CDR1 and CDR2: SEHNR and FQNEAQ (reference sequence). This CDR3 region has 13 residues. V gave up 4 bases and J gave up 6 bases, with 11 bases separating them. DNA of the CDR3: TGTGCCAGCAGCTCCCGTTCGGGCGATACGCAGTATTTT. Protein sequence: CASSSRSGDTQYF. The variable domain in full, with the rest retrieved from reference TRBV7-9 and TRBJ2-3, is DTGVSQNPRHKITKRGQNVTFRCDPISEHNRLYWYRQTLGQGPEFLTYFQNEAQLEKSRLLSDRFSAERPKGSFSTLEIQRTEQGDSAMYLCASSSRSGDTQYFGPGTRLTVL.

Only one count was recorded for this clone. The chain uses TRBV29-1 and TRBJ1-1; 9 nucleotides line up with TRBD1. V trimming: 7 bases; J trimming: 2 bases; junction bases outside the gene matches: 5. Germline-derived CDR1 and CDR2 are SQVTM and ANQGSEA. This CDR3 comprises 13 residues. The CDR3 sequence is CSALQGANTEAFF. In DNA, the CDR3 is TGCAGCGCCCTACAGGGGGCAAACACTGAAGCTTTCTTT.

The genes are TRBV7-2 and TRBJ2-1; the D gene could be TRBD1 or TRBD2 (6 bases each). Trimming removed 0 bases from V and 0 bases from J, with 27 bases in between. Germline-derived CDR1 and CDR2 are SGHTA and FQGNSA. This CDR3 spans 22 amino acids. The CDR3 is CASSLASWGASLGLSSYNEQFF. The CDR3 nucleotides read TGTGCCAGCAGCTTAGCCTCGTGGGGGGCATCATTGGGCCTAAGCTCCTACAATGAGCAGTTCTTC.

In its sample, this clone was seen once. The rearrangement joins TRBV5-1 to TRBJ2-7, with TRBD2 matching over 7 bases. CDR1 is SGHRS and CDR2 is YFSETQ in the germline V gene. The CDR3 is 14 residues long. Trimming at V came to 2 bases and at J to 3 bases, leaving 5 bases not matched to a gene. The CDR3 region is CASSFGTTYYEQYF. The CDR3 nucleotides are TGCGCCAGCAGCTTCGGGACTACCTACTACGAGCAGTACTTC.

The rearrangement joins TRBV11-1 to TRBJ1-4, with D perhaps TRBD1 (5 bases). Per germline, CDR1 SGHAT and CDR2 FQDESV (reference sequence). The V and J ends lost 5 bases and 5 bases respectively, with 15 bases between them. There are 15 residues in the CDR3. CDR3 in DNA: TGTGCCAGCAGCGACCGGGACGCCTCGAATGAAAAACTGTTTTTT. It is translated as CASSDRDASNEKLFF.

The genes are TRBV5-6 and TRBJ1-4; D is perhaps TRBD1 (6 bases). Looked up from germline, CDR1 is SGHDT and CDR2 is YYEEEE. This CDR3 spans 17 amino acids. V was shortened by 3 bases and J by 5 bases, with 20 bases between the two germline ends. CDR3: CASSSRERGRGNEKLFF. The CDR3 DNA reads TGTGCCAGCAGCTCCCGGGAACGGGGGAGGGGGAATGAAAAACTGTTTTTT.

The V and J genes are TRBV19 and TRBJ1-2; no reliable D call. CDR1 is LNHDA and CDR2 is SQIVND in the germline V gene (reference sequence). Trimming stripped 3 bases from V and 1 base from J, with 9 bases between. This CDR3 contains 14 residues. CDR3 in amino acids: CASSMGQNNYGYTF. CDR3 DNA: TGTGCCAGTAGTATGGGTCAGAATAACTATGGCTACACCTTC.

This chain connects TRBV15 to TRBJ2-1; TRBD1 agrees at 9 bases. J gave up 15 bases and V 0 bases, and 9 bases lay outside the gene matches. The CDR3 sequence is 14 residues long. Germline V CDR1 and CDR2: LNHNV, YYDKDF (reference sequence). The CDR3 is CATSRDHRQGVLFF. The CDR3 DNA sequence: TGTGCCACCAGCAGAGACCATAGACAGGGGGTTTTGTTCTTC.

This clone was detected only once. The V and J genes are TRBV5-5 and TRBJ1-2, with D perhaps TRBD1 (5 bases). V was pared by 4 bases and J by 4 bases, with 11 bases between. CDR1 and CDR2 from the germline V gene are SGHKS and YYEKEE (reference sequence). The CDR3 spans 13 residues. The CDR3 sequence: CASSPTVTYGYTF. CDR3 DNA sequence: TGTGCCAGCAGCCCGACAGTTACCTATGGCTACACCTTC.

The chain has TRBV6-9 and TRBJ2-1, with a possible D match to TRBD1 (6 bases). The CDR3 contains 16 residues. The V gene lost 2 bases and the J gene lost 5 bases, with 16 bases spanning the gap. Germline values: CDR1 MNHGY, CDR2 SVAAGI. CDR3 protein: CASSYVSGQQDNEQFF. The CDR3 DNA reads TGTGCCAGCAGTTATGTCTCGGGACAACAGGACAATGAGCAGTTCTTC.

This clone was found a few times. This chain connects TRBV5-3 to TRBJ2-5; possibly TRBD2 for D (5 bases). TRBV5-3 qualifies as an ORF whose function is uncertain. The ends were cut back, 4 bases at V and 0 bases at J, with 16 bases in the middle. This CDR3 comprises 16 residues. The CDR3, as DNA: TGTGCCAGAAGCGCCCCAGGACTCAAGCACCAAGAGACCCAGTACTTC. Its translation is CARSAPGLKHQETQYF.

The chain joins TRBV10-3 to TRBJ1-2; D uncertain. V was cut by 0 bases and J by 8 bases, with 16 bases left in between. Per the germline V gene, CDR1 is ENHRY and CDR2 is SYGVKD. The CDR3 is 15 residues long. The CDR3 region is CAISESPGKDKGYTF. Written as DNA, the CDR3 is TGTGCCATCAGTGAGTCGCCGGGGAAGGATAAAGGCTACACCTTC.

V is TRBV28 and J is TRBJ2-1, with 8 bases matching TRBD2. J gave up 4 bases and V 6 bases, and 5 bases lay outside the gene matches. This CDR3 comprises 14 residues. The germline V gene encodes CDR1 MDHEN and CDR2 SYDVKM. CDR3 sequence reads: CASRGSGSYNEQFF. The CDR3 DNA is TGTGCCAGCAGGGGCAGCGGGAGTTACAATGAGCAGTTCTTC.

The rearrangement uses TRBV6-5 and TRBJ1-4, with no clear D. Germline V lookup: CDR1 MNHEY, CDR2 SVGAGI. The V gene lost 2 bases and the J gene lost 2 bases, with 9 bases spanning the gap. CDR3 length equals 15 residues. As DNA, the CDR3 is TGTGCCAGCAGTTACGTGGTAGGGACTAATGAAAAACTGTTTTTT. Protein sequence: CASSYVVGTNEKLFF.

The chain uses TRBV5-6 and TRBJ1-6, with D perhaps matching TRBD1 (6 bases). Germline CDR1 reads SGHDT; CDR2 reads YYEEEE. Trimming took off 0 bases at V and 7 bases at J, with 14 bases between the two ends. This CDR3 is built from 16 residues. This chain's CDR3 is CASSLVGWDKNSPLHF. The CDR3 DNA is TGTGCCAGCAGCTTGGTAGGGTGGGACAAAAATTCACCCCTCCACTTT. Using reference TRBV5-6 and TRBJ1-6 for the parts outside the CDR3, the full variable domain is DAGVTQSPTHLIKTRGQQVTLRCSPKSGHDTVSWYQQALGQGPQFIFQYYEEEERQRGNFPDRFSGHQFPNYSSELNVNALLLGDSALYLCASSLVGWDKNSPLHFGNGTRLTVT.

V usage is TRBV9 and J usage is TRBJ2-3; 10 bases match TRBD2. The V segment lost 4 bases and the J segment 4 bases; nucleotides outside the gene matches: 9. This CDR3 has 16 amino acids. Germline CDR1 SGDLS, CDR2 YYNGEE. In DNA, the CDR3 is TGTGCCAGCAGCAAGGAAAGCGGGAGGGCCTCAGATACGCAGTATTTT. Protein: CASSKESGRASDTQYF.